Given below is one T cell receptor (beta chain) in context. The target of this receptor is not known. No base quality values were provided; no much bigger clone lies one nucleotide off. The entry originates in a study of shared clonotypes between healthy human individuals (TCRdb year 2020). Context from the whole study: Three men and two women, aged 18 to 49 years, made up the cohort. To increase sequencing depth and limit assay-specific biases, different laboratories used diverse techniques to prepare libraries and sequence TCR repertoires. To estimate repertoire size and how much clonotypes are shared between individuals, the study performed deep sequencing of blood TCR repertoires from a few healthy adults. Each donor's leukapheresis produced roughly between roughly 0.85 and 9.5 billion PBMCs. For each donor, CD4 naive and CD4 memory were each run on three plates, CD8 naive on two plates, and CD8 memory on one plate.

Using the deep immunoSEQ assay, TCR CDR3 regions were amplified from genomic DNA by multiplex PCR. Genomic DNA extracted from each cell subset was distributed evenly over all wells of several immunoSEQ 96-well plates, and each plate served as one replicate. For sorted subsets, each replicate PCR was loaded with around 220 ng genomic DNA, equivalent to some 27,000 T cell genomes. Purified libraries were measured with a Qubit 3.0 fluorometer, size-checked on a Bioanalyzer 2100, and measured again with the KAPA Library Quantification kit. A separate single-read 150-cycle Illumina NextSeq 550 flow cell was used to sequence each immunoSEQ 96-well plate. On the study's bioinformatics: Because only junctional sequences without quality scores were contained in the immunoSEQ output, filtering matching that applied to full-length reads could not be performed. To assign V/J genes and CDR3, sequences were annotated against IMGT germline references using PyIR, a Python wrapper for IgBLAST v1.9. Reads with weak V/J assignments (E-value above 1e-6), missing CDR3, stop codons, out-of-frame junctions, or ambiguous translated residues were removed. V3J clonotypes were defined as sequences sharing an identical inferred V gene, J gene, and CDR3 amino acid sequence. Percentage overlap between repertoires was computed as shared unique clonotypes divided by the size of the smaller repertoire. Three approaches were used to assess repertoire richness: RTK rarefaction, the Chao1 estimator, and Recon v2.1 estimates of unobserved clonotypes. Generation probabilities for all TCRbeta clonotypes obtained by the gDNA method from a few donors were computed using OLGA. TCRdb provides this immuneACCESS table in a form limited to in-frame rearrangements. Some clones are lacking; in checked studies, under half of them reflect an unresolved V gene, and why the rest are absent is not known. V, J and clone size were drawn from that table, and D and trimming were deduced from the DNA. The sample profile shows 330,000 or so clones; roughly 70% of them were found once. The biggest ten clones account for under 13% of the sample.

The investigation overall reported the following: Because the study included only a small number of donors, the genetic and exposure-history diversity represented was limited. Compared with non-shared clonotypes, the clonotypes found in all four sorted-subset donors had higher generation probabilities. Incomplete sequencing was indicated by rarefaction of sorted-subset datasets, despite the large sequencing depth. Sampling was limited to blood, and TCR repertoires in tissue likely differ from TCR repertoires in blood. Pairwise subsampling led to the expectation that sequencing depth would affect the degree of clonotype sharing among donors. Sharing across a few donors was observed for around 5% of naive CD4, over 3% of naive CD8, roughly 2.3% of memory CD4, and about 0.39% of memory CD8 clonotypes. Larger estimated clonotype richness was generally found for naive subsets than for memory subsets.

The donors were healthy, HIV-negative adults with no recently reported acute infections or vaccinations. All donors were Caucasian adults living in Nashville, Tennessee, USA. CD4+ T cells were enriched by magnetic negative selection; naive cells were then positively selected on CD45RA, and the negative fraction formed the memory subset. Blood was obtained by leukapheresis, after which PBMCs were separated by Ficoll-Histopaque density gradient centrifugation and cryopreserved in liquid nitrogen vapor phase. Analytical flow cytometry was used to check the purity and quantity of each magnetically sorted T cell population. Genomic DNA was isolated from every sorted fraction and measured by UV absorbance on a Nanodrop 2000c. As encoded in the germline V gene, CDR1 is SGHRS while CDR2 is YFSETQ. Trimming removed 4 bases from V and 2 bases from J, leaving 9 bases between the germline ends. From cysteine to phenylalanine, the CDR3 is 13 amino acids long. Here the CDR3 DNA is all that survives: 39 bases in frame from base 1.

This sequence uses TRBV5-1 and TRBJ1-2; the D gene cannot be named for sure. The clonotype originates from a young man in good health. Source material: memory CD4+ T cells sorted from blood. The cell subset or site label for this specimen denotes: CD45RA-negative fraction. The bases are TGCGCCAGCAGCGCGGAGGACAACTATGGCTACACCTTC. This sequence encodes CASSAEDNYGYTF.